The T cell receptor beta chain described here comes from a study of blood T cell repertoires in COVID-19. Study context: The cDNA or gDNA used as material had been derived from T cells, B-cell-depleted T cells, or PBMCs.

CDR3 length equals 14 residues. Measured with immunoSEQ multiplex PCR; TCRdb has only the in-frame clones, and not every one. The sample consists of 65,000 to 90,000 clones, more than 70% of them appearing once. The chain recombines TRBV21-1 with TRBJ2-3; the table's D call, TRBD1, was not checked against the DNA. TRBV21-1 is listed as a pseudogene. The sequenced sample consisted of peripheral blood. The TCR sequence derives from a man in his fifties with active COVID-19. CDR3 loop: CASATGESTDTQYF. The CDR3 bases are TGTGCCAGTGCCACAGGGGAAAGCACAGATACGCAGTATTTT.